The 17 T cell receptor beta chains below all came from one sample that was sequenced in a study of preoperative IRX-2 immunotherapy in early breast cancer (dated by TCRdb to the late 2010s). Receptors were amplified or captured by the immunoSEQ multiplex PCR assay. TCRdb mirrors the immuneACCESS table, restricted to in-frame sequences. Some clones are absent from its copies; in checked studies, under half trace to an unresolved V gene, and the reason for the others is unknown. This sample has some 99,000 clones in its table, and 75% to 90% of those were observed once. The ten largest make up roughly 1.9% of the sample. The treatment or condition label, as the study defines it: preoperative locoregional IRX-2 cytokine immunotherapy. This sample comprised tumor tissue, obtained after IRX-2 immunotherapy. The receptors shown here come from a human donor with breast cancer.

The chain joins TRBV5-1 to TRBJ2-3, with a tentative D call TRBD1 (5 bases). This CDR3 is built from 14 residues. The germline gives CDR1 SGHRS, CDR2 YFSETQ. The V gene lost 4 bases and the J gene lost 11 bases, with 20 bases spanning the gap. The CDR3 DNA follows: TGCGCCAGCAGCGGTGGAACAGGTCTCAGTCGGCAGTATTTT. Translation gives CASSGGTGLSRQYF.

CDR3 in DNA: TGTGCCAGCAGTGGAATCTCGCTGGAAAACACCATATATTTT. It translates to CASSGISLENTIYF. The V call is TRBV6-4, the J call TRBJ1-3; D gene unclear. The germline V and J ends were trimmed by 4 bases and 6 bases, with 13 bases remaining between them. The CDR3 is made up of 14 amino acids. Germline V lookup: CDR1 MRHNA, CDR2 SNTAGT.

This chain connects TRBV14 to TRBJ2-7; 8 nucleotides agree with TRBD2. The germline V gene encodes CDR1 SGHDN and CDR2 FVKESK. The length of the CDR3 is 15 residues. V shed 3 bases and J 1 base; nucleotides not matched to a gene: 5. CDR3 in amino acids: CASSQLAGASYEQYF. CDR3 nucleotide sequence: TGTGCCAGCAGCCAGCTAGCGGGTGCTTCCTACGAGCAGTACTTC.

V usage is TRBV30 and J usage is TRBJ1-4; a possible D gene is TRBD1 (6 bases). This CDR3 comprises 14 residues. The germline CDR1 and CDR2 sequences are GTSNPN and SVGIG (reference sequence). V dropped 5 bases and J dropped 0 bases, with 10 bases sitting between them. In DNA form, the CDR3 reads TGTGCCTGGGGGAAGGGGGCAACTAATGAAAAACTGTTTTTT. It translates to CAWGKGATNEKLFF.

The rearrangement uses TRBV30 and TRBJ2-2; a possible D gene is TRBD1 (6 bases). V lost 3 bases and J lost 3, with 17 bases in between. This CDR3 is built from 16 residues. The germline V gene encodes CDR1 GTSNPN and CDR2 SVGIG (reference sequence). The CDR3 nucleotides are TGTGCCTGGAGGGATTGGTCCAGGGGATACACCGGGGAGCTGTTTTTT. Translated, it gives CAWRDWSRGYTGELFF. The whole variable domain, filled in from reference TRBV30 and TRBJ2-2, reads SQTIHQWPATLVQPVGSPLSLECTVEGTSNPNLYWYRQAAGRGLQLLFYSVGIGQISSEVPQNLSASRPQDRQFILSSKKLLLSDSGFYLCAWRDWSRGYTGELFFGEGSRLTVL.

The chain links TRBV30 to TRBJ1-4; 7 positions match TRBD1. The CDR3 has 14 amino acids. With V trimmed by 2 bases and J by 7 bases, 7 bases remained unmatched. The germline CDR1 and CDR2 sequences are GTSNPN and SVGIG (reference sequence). CDR3 amino acids: CAWSRKGAGEKLFF. In DNA form, the CDR3 reads TGTGCCTGGAGTCGGAAGGGGGCGGGTGAAAAACTGTTTTTT.

The chain has TRBV6-8 and TRBJ1-4, with D hard to call. This CDR3 comprises 14 residues. The ends were cut back, 6 bases at V and 4 bases at J, with 12 bases in the middle. Per the germline V gene, CDR1 is MNHGY and CDR2 is SAAAGT. This chain's CDR3 is CASRTDGRNEKLFF. The DNA of the CDR3 is TGTGCCAGCAGGACGGACGGGCGTAATGAAAAACTGTTTTTT.

CDR3 coding DNA: TGCGCCAGCAGCTTGGTAGGGACAGGGGAAGAAAAACTGTTTTTT. Translating it yields CASSLVGTGEEKLFF. J is TRBJ1-4 and V is TRBV5-1; 10 bases line up with TRBD1. The CDR3 runs 15 residues. V gave up 0 bases and J gave up 8 bases; unmatched junction bases: 4. Germline V gene data show CDR1 as SGHRS and CDR2 as YFSETQ.

V gene TRBV5-1 combines with J gene TRBJ2-2; maybe TRBD2 (5 bases). The CDR3 extends over 17 amino acids. Between the trimmed V and J ends, which lost 6 bases and 4 bases, there was a span of 22 bases. CDR1 and CDR2 from the germline V gene are SGHRS and YFSETQ. Here the CDR3 reads CASMDSVATSGTGELFF. CDR3 nucleotide sequence: TGCGCCAGCATGGATTCTGTAGCGACGAGCGGCACCGGGGAGCTGTTTTTT.

The genes are TRBV28 and TRBJ2-4; no firm D call. The germline V and J ends were trimmed by 7 bases and 1 base, with 5 bases remaining between them. CDR3 size: 12 residues. Germline CDR1 and CDR2: MDHEN and SYDVKM. As DNA, the CDR3 is TGTGCCAGCATGGAGGCCAAAAACATTCAGTACTTC. It translates to CASMEAKNIQYF.

The V call is TRBV18, the J call TRBJ1-2; D perhaps matches TRBD1 (5 bases). The germline gives CDR1 KGHSH, CDR2 LQKENI. Trimming pared 6 bases from V and 0 bases from J, leaving 11 bases between. The CDR3 runs to 14 residues. CDR3 protein: CASSLDSPNYGYTF. The CDR3 nucleotides read TGTGCCAGCTCCCTCGACAGTCCTAACTATGGCTACACCTTC.

The chain employs TRBV12-5 and TRBJ2-7; D not resolved. Trimming cost V 3 bases and J 0 bases, with 21 bases left between them. Germline lookup yields CDR1 LGHNT and CDR2 FRNRAP. This CDR3 contains 18 residues. This CDR3 is CASGFRPPGGKNSYEQYF. The CDR3 region has the DNA TGTGCTAGTGGTTTCCGTCCCCCCGGCGGCAAAAACTCCTACGAGCAGTACTTC.

V usage is TRBV6-8 and J usage is TRBJ1-1, with D tentatively TRBD1 (5 bases). V lost 5 bases, J lost 8 bases, and 12 bases lay in between. The CDR3 is 12 residues long. The germline gives CDR1 MNHGY, CDR2 SAAAGT. The DNA of the CDR3 is TGTGCCAGCAGTGAGCCCGGGGCCGAAGCTTTCTTT. Residues: CASSEPGAEAFF.

The rearrangement links TRBV5-1 to TRBJ2-3; D uncertain. Germline CDR1 SGHRS, CDR2 YFSETQ. This CDR3 contains 14 residues. Trimming cost V 3 bases and J 2 bases, with 10 bases left between them. CDR3 residues: CASSWSQPTDTQYF. The CDR3 region has the DNA TGCGCCAGCAGCTGGTCCCAACCCACAGATACGCAGTATTTT.

This clone was found once. One end of the junction fails to match germline, which may point to a read error. This rearrangement joins TRBV5-1 to TRBJ2-6; 8 bases are a match to TRBD1. The CDR3 is 17 residues long. Germline CDR1 SGHRS, CDR2 YFSETQ. CDR3 DNA: TGCGCCAGCAGCTTGGAGGCAGGGGGCTATGGGGCCAACATCCTGACTTTC. This sequence encodes CASSLEAGGYGANILTF. Filled out from reference TRBV5-1 and TRBJ2-6, the complete variable domain reads KAGVTQTPRYLIKTRGQQVTLSCSPISGHRSVSWYQQTPGQGLQFLFEYFSETQRNKGNFPGRFSGRQFSNSRSEMNVSTLELGDSALYLCASSLEAGGYGANILTFGAGSRLTVL.

This sequence joins TRBV18 and TRBJ2-1, with TRBD2 matching 9 bases. CDR1 KGHSH and CDR2 LQKENI come from the germline V gene. J was trimmed by 6 bases and V by 2 bases; bases with no gene match: 5. CDR3 size: 15 residues. In DNA form, the CDR3 reads TGTGCCAGCTCACCAACGGTAGCGGGAGTCAATGAGCAGTTCTTC. The encoded protein is CASSPTVAGVNEQFF.

The V and J genes are TRBV30 and TRBJ2-5; 11 positions match TRBD2. CDR1 GTSNPN and CDR2 SVGIG come from the germline V gene (reference sequence). This CDR3 has 15 residues. Unmatched junction bases numbered 3, after V lost 3 bases and J lost 0 bases. The CDR3 DNA is TGTGCCTGGAGCTTTAGCGGGGGGGACCAAGAGACCCAGTACTTC. Its protein is CAWSFSGGDQETQYF.